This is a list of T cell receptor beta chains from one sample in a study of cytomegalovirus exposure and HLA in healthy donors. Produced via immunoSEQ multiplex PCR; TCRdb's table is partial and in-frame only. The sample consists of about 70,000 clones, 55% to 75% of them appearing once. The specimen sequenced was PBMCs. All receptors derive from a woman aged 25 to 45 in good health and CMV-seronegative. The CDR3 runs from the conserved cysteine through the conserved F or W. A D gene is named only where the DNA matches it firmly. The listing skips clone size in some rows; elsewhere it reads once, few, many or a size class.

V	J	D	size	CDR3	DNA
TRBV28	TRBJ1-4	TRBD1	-	CASSFGTGTQKLFF	TGTGCCAGCAGTTTCGGGACAGGGACTCAAAAACTGTTTTTT
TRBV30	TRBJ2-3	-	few	CALRRRGSTDTQYF	TGTGCCCTCCGACGTCGGGGAAGTACAGATACGCAGTATTTT
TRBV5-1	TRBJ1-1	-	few	CASSRGGTEAFF	TGCGCCAGCAGCCGGGGGGGAACTGAAGCTTTCTTT
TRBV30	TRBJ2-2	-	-	CAWLTSSGTGELFF	TGTGCCTGGCTGACTAGTTCGGGCACCGGGGAGCTGTTTTTT
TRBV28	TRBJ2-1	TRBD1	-	CASRGTGRDLNEQFF	TGTGCCAGCAGGGGGACAGGCCGCGATTTAAATGAGCAGTTCTTC
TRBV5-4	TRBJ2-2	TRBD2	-	CASSDGTSVYTGELFF	TGTGCCAGCAGCGACGGGACTAGCGTGTACACCGGGGAGCTGTTTTTT
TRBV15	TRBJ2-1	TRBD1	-	CATSSGTGRNNEQFF	TGTGCCACCAGCAGCGGGACAGGCCGTAACAATGAGCAGTTCTTC
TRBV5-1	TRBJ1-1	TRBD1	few	CASSSPDRGETEAFF	TGCGCCAGCAGCTCCCCTGACAGGGGCGAAACTGAAGCTTTCTTT
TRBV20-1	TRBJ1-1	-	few	CSASLNTEAFF	TGCAGTGCTTCGTTGAACACTGAAGCTTTCTTT
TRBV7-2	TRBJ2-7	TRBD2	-	CASSPPGLAGEEQYF	TGTGCCAGCAGCCCACCGGGACTAGCGGGGGAGGAGCAGTACTTC